This is a list of T cell receptor beta chains from one sample in a study of chemoradiotherapy in HPV16-positive cancers. Here immunoSEQ multiplex PCR was the method, and the copy in TCRdb shows in-frame clones only, minus some. The table has 9,500 to 15,000 clones, approximately 90% seen once. The sample here was blood, taken from a patient who underwent chemoradiotherapy. The receptors here all came from a human donor with HPV-associated anogenital cancer. The CDR3 runs from the conserved cysteine through the conserved F or W. A D gene is named only where the DNA matches it firmly.

cdr3_nt: TGTGCCAGCAGCCGACTGGGACAGGTTAATCAGCCCCAGCATTTT
cdr3_aa: CASSRLGQVNQPQHF
d_call: TRBD1
j_call: TRBJ1-5
v_call: TRBV11-2

cdr3_nt: TGTGCCAGCAGCTTACAGCGGGTGGGCCAGTCGGAGACCCAGTACTTC
cdr3_aa: CASSLQRVGQSETQYF
d_call: NA
j_call: TRBJ2-5
v_call: TRBV7-8

cdr3_nt: TGTGCCTGGGTGGGAGGACAGGCGATGAACACTGAAGCTTTCTTT
cdr3_aa: CAWVGGQAMNTEAFF
d_call: TRBD1
j_call: TRBJ1-1
v_call: TRBV30

cdr3_nt: TGCGCCAGCAGGGACGGCGGGGGAACCTCCAAAAACATTCAGTACTTC
cdr3_aa: CASRDGGGTSKNIQYF
d_call: TRBD2
j_call: TRBJ2-4
v_call: TRBV10-2

cdr3_nt: TGTGCCAGCAATTCTAGGACAGGGGTGGTAACTGAAGCTTTCTTT
cdr3_aa: CASNSRTGVVTEAFF
d_call: TRBD1
j_call: TRBJ1-1
v_call: TRBV6-6

cdr3_nt: TGTGCCAGCAGCCTATCGACTCTTAGCTCCTATAATTCACCCCTCCACTTT
cdr3_aa: CASSLSTLSSYNSPLHF
d_call: NA
j_call: TRBJ1-6
v_call: TRBV7-2

cdr3_nt: TGTGCCAGCAGCTCGAGGGGGGGAACAGATACGCAGTATTTT
cdr3_aa: CASSSRGGTDTQYF
d_call: NA
j_call: TRBJ2-3
v_call: TRBV11-3

cdr3_nt: TGTGCCAGCAGCTTAGCGGGGGGCAGGGGCTCCTACGAGCAGTACTTC
cdr3_aa: CASSLAGGRGSYEQYF
d_call: NA
j_call: TRBJ2-7
v_call: TRBV7-9

cdr3_nt: TGTGCCAGCATCCCTGGGAGGGGTTTTAACTATGGCTACACCTTC
cdr3_aa: CASIPGRGFNYGYTF
d_call: NA
j_call: TRBJ1-2
v_call: TRBV7-9

cdr3_nt: TGCAGCGTTGAGGCGGCAGGGAAGGGAAAACTGTTTTTT
cdr3_aa: CSVEAAGKGKLFF
d_call: NA
j_call: TRBJ1-4
v_call: TRBV29-1

cdr3_nt: TGTGCCAGCAGCGCCTTAGCGGGGGCTGATACGCAGTATTTT
cdr3_aa: CASSALAGADTQYF
d_call: TRBD2
j_call: TRBJ2-3
v_call: TRBV7-9

cdr3_nt: TGTGCCAGTAAGGCCGAGCGGGGAACTTACGAGCAGTACTTC
cdr3_aa: CASKAERGTYEQYF
d_call: TRBD2
j_call: TRBJ2-7
v_call: TRBV19

cdr3_nt: TGCGCCAGCAGCCCCGGGGCCGGGACCAAGGAACTGTTTTTT
cdr3_aa: CASSPGAGTKELFF
d_call: NA
j_call: TRBJ1-4
v_call: TRBV5-1

cdr3_nt: TGTGCCAGCAGCTTCTGGGTTTCGGATACGCAGTATTTT
cdr3_aa: CASSFWVSDTQYF
d_call: NA
j_call: TRBJ2-3
v_call: TRBV7-2

cdr3_nt: TGCAGCGTTGAAGTGGGACCTGGGCAGCTTTTT
cdr3_aa: CSVEVGPGQLF
d_call: NA
j_call: TRBJ1-4
v_call: TRBV29-1

cdr3_nt: TGCAGCGATCCTGCAGGGACCTTCGAGCAGTACTTC
cdr3_aa: CSDPAGTFEQYF
d_call: NA
j_call: TRBJ2-7
v_call: TRBV29-1

cdr3_nt: TGTGCCAGCAGCCAACTACAAGAGGGAGAGACCCAGTACTTC
cdr3_aa: CASSQLQEGETQYF
d_call: NA
j_call: TRBJ2-5
v_call: TRBV4-2

cdr3_nt: TGTGCCAGTCGCGGGGGGAGCTCCTACGAGCAGTACTTC
cdr3_aa: CASRGGSSYEQYF
d_call: TRBD2
j_call: TRBJ2-7
v_call: TRBV19

cdr3_nt: TGTGCCAGCAGCCCGGGGGTCAATAATTCACCCCTCCACTTT
cdr3_aa: CASSPGVNNSPLHF
d_call: NA
j_call: TRBJ1-6
v_call: TRBV9

cdr3_nt: TGTGCCTGGTTGAGCGGGGTCTTATCCACAGATACGCAGTATTTT
cdr3_aa: CAWLSGVLSTDTQYF
d_call: TRBD2
j_call: TRBJ2-3
v_call: TRBV30

cdr3_nt: TGTGCCAGCACCCATATCCTGGGGGGGAACACTGAAGCTTTCTTT
cdr3_aa: CASTHILGGNTEAFF
d_call: NA
j_call: TRBJ1-1
v_call: TRBV5-6

cdr3_nt: TGTGCCTGGAGTTCGGTAGGCAGGGCGATCAATGAGCAGTTCTTC
cdr3_aa: CAWSSVGRAINEQFF
d_call: NA
j_call: TRBJ2-1
v_call: TRBV30

cdr3_nt: TGCGCCAGCAGCTTGGTGGCAGACTACGAGCAGTACTTC
cdr3_aa: CASSLVADYEQYF
d_call: NA
j_call: TRBJ2-7
v_call: TRBV5-1

cdr3_nt: TGTGCCAGCCCGCCAAAACAGGGAAAGTCAGATACGCAGTATTTT
cdr3_aa: CASPPKQGKSDTQYF
d_call: NA
j_call: TRBJ2-3
v_call: TRBV18

cdr3_nt: TGCAGTGTTGGCGGTACCTACGAGCAGTACTTC
cdr3_aa: CSVGGTYEQYF
d_call: NA
j_call: TRBJ2-7
v_call: TRBV20-1

cdr3_nt: TGTGCCACCGAAGACAAATACTATGGCTACACCTTC
cdr3_aa: CATEDKYYGYTF
d_call: NA
j_call: TRBJ1-2
v_call: TRBV6-4

cdr3_nt: TGCGCCAGCAGCTTGGTTGTAGCGGGATCCTCCCATGAGCAGTTCTTC
cdr3_aa: CASSLVVAGSSHEQFF
d_call: TRBD2
j_call: TRBJ2-1
v_call: TRBV5-1

cdr3_nt: TGTGCCAGCAGCGTAGAAGACAGCTCCTACAATGAGCAGTTCTTC
cdr3_aa: CASSVEDSSYNEQFF
d_call: NA
j_call: TRBJ2-1
v_call: TRBV9

cdr3_nt: TGTGCCAGCACACTCGAGACATTGAGCAATCAGCCCCAGCATTTT
cdr3_aa: CASTLETLSNQPQHF
d_call: NA
j_call: TRBJ1-5
v_call: TRBV18

cdr3_nt: TGTGCCACCAGCAGGGGGGTAGGGGGCCACACTGAAGCTTTCTTT
cdr3_aa: CATSRGVGGHTEAFF
d_call: TRBD1
j_call: TRBJ1-1
v_call: TRBV15

cdr3_nt: TGTGCCGCCCCGGACAGGAACACCGGGGAGCTGTTTTTT
cdr3_aa: CAAPDRNTGELFF
d_call: NA
j_call: TRBJ2-2
v_call: TRBV2

cdr3_nt: TGCGCCAGCAGCTTGGACAGCCGCTATGGCTACACCTTC
cdr3_aa: CASSLDSRYGYTF
d_call: NA
j_call: TRBJ1-2
v_call: TRBV5-1